Below, 8 T cell receptor beta chains from the same sample are listed, as sequenced in a study of response to subunit inactivated influenza vaccine. TCRdb fed the RT-PCR reads into MiXCR, producing one record per CDR3 protein. The sample holds about 800,000 distinct CDR3 sequences, about 20% seen once. The sequences come from PBMCs from blood, collected 5 to 6 days after vaccination. The receptors here all came from a man between 50 and 59 years old who received an inactivated influenza vaccine.

In its sample, this clonotype was seen a few times. The V gene is TRBV12-3 or TRBV12-4, the J gene TRBJ1-3; the D gene is possibly TRBD1 (6 bases). This CDR3 is 15 amino acids long. Trimming stripped 3 bases from V and 1 base from J, with 10 bases between. CDR3 residues: CASSFVQGSGNTIYF. Written as DNA, the CDR3 is TGTGCCAGCAGTTTCGTACAGGGATCTGGAAACACCATATATTTT.

The chain recombines TRBV28 with TRBJ2-2; TRBD1 aligns across 10 bases. Germline trimming cut 6 bases from V and 5 bases from J; bases unmatched to any gene: 6. The CDR3 extends over 15 amino acids. Germline CDR1 reads MDHEN; CDR2 reads SYDVKM. The CDR3 sequence is CASRTGGRKTGELFF. CDR3 coding DNA: TGTGCCAGCAGGACAGGGGGCCGAAAAACCGGGGAGCTGTTTTTT.

The CDR3 region is CASSMAQGSSPLHF. DNA for the CDR3: TGTGCCAGCAGTATGGCTCAGGGGAGTTCACCCCTCCACTTT. The chain uses TRBV25-1 and TRBJ1-6; tentative D call: TRBD1 (6 bases). The CDR3 extends over 14 amino acids. V lost 5 bases, J lost 9 bases, and 14 bases lay in between. Germline V gene data show CDR1 as MGHDK and CDR2 as SYGVNS. Complete variable domain (other parts from reference TRBV25-1 and TRBJ1-6): EADIYQTPRYLVIGTGKKITLECSQTMGHDKMYWYQQDPGMELHLIHYSYGVNSTEKGDLSSESTVSRIRTEHFPLTLESARPSHTSQYLCASSMAQGSSPLHFGNGTRLTVT.

This clonotype was seen many times. The gene calls are TRBV20-1 and TRBJ2-7, with D hard to call. The CDR3 is 13 amino acids. In germline, CDR1 is DFQATT, CDR2 SNEGSKA (reference sequence). Trimming shortened V by 3 bases and J by 0 bases, and 9 bases separated the two germline ends. In nucleotides, the CDR3 is TGCAGTGCTAGGACATCGAGCTCCTACGAGCAGTACTTC. It codes for CSARTSSSYEQYF.

There are a few counts of this clonotype. The chain links TRBV5-1 to TRBJ2-6; D is uncertain. CDR3 size: 16 residues. From germline, CDR1 is SGHRS and CDR2 YFSETQ. V gave up 0 bases and J gave up 0 bases, with 7 bases separating them. The DNA of the CDR3 is TGCGCCAGCAGCTTGGCCCAGATCTCTGGGGCCAACGTCCTGACTTTC. Translation gives CASSLAQISGANVLTF.

The chain recombines TRBV20-1 with TRBJ2-3; 9 nucleotides line up with TRBD2. Per the germline V gene, CDR1 is DFQATT and CDR2 is SNEGSKA (reference sequence). The CDR3 sequence is 15 residues long. Trimming cost V 3 bases and J 5 bases; bases outside gene matches: 9. The CDR3 DNA reads as TGCAGTGCTAGCTCGGCGGGGGGGCCGTTAGATACGCAGTATTTT. Translated, it gives CSASSAGGPLDTQYF.

This clonotype was counted between two and nine times. The chain links TRBV11-2 to TRBJ2-5; D might be TRBD1 (5 bases). The CDR3 contains 16 residues. Germline assignment: CDR1 SGHAT and CDR2 FQNNGV. V lost 4 bases, J lost 5 bases, and 20 bases lay in between. DNA of the CDR3: TGTGCCAGCAGCTCCGGAGTCAGGGAATGGACCGAGACCCAGTACTTC. This codes for CASSSGVREWTETQYF.

This chain uses TRBV10-2 with TRBJ2-3; D not certain. Trimming shortened V by 8 bases and J by 2 bases, and 5 bases separated the two germline ends. The V gene's germline CDR1 is WSHSY and CDR2 SAAADI. The CDR3 is made up of 11 amino acids. The CDR3 DNA sequence: TGCGCCAGCGCCAACACAGATACGCAGTATTTT. Protein sequence: CASANTDTQYF.